The 3 T cell receptor beta chains below all came from one sample that was sequenced in a study of post-analysis software for immune sequencing data. Study-level points and caveats: Among roughly 5 TRBV segments more frequent in patients than controls were TRBV5-6, TRBV5-1 and TRBV20-1.

Libraries were made from TCR beta cDNA, and they carried unique molecular identifiers. MiXCR, run by TCRdb on the PCR reads, gives a single entry per CDR3 protein. The table includes 750,000 to 950,000 distinct CDR3 sequences, around 50% detected once. No cognate antigen is known for these TCRs. Material: blood. All receptors come from a girl under 18 with multiple sclerosis.

The V call is TRBV3-1, the J call TRBJ1-2; D might be TRBD1 (6 bases). The CDR3 contains 14 residues. The ends were cut back, 4 bases at V and 4 bases at J, with 13 bases in the middle. Looked up from germline, CDR1 is LGHDT and CDR2 is YNNKEL (reference sequence). The CDR3 DNA reads TGTGCCAGCAGCCTAGGGGGACTCAGCTATGGCTACACCTTC. Protein sequence: CASSLGGLSYGYTF. The variable domain in full, with the rest retrieved from reference TRBV3-1 and TRBJ1-2, is DTAVSQTPKYLVTQMGNDKSIKCEQNLGHDTMYWYKQDSKKFLKIMFSYNNKELIINETVPNRFSPKSPDKAHLNLHINSLELGDSAVYFCASSLGGLSYGYTFGSGTRLTVV.

The chain links TRBV29-1 to TRBJ1-2; no reliable D call. The CDR3 is 13 residues long. V was cut by 4 bases and J by 0 bases, with 9 bases left in between. From germline, CDR1 is SQVTM and CDR2 ANQGSEA. In DNA form, the CDR3 reads TGCAGCGTTGCGCACAGAGCTAACTATGGCTACACCTTC. It is translated as CSVAHRANYGYTF. Supplemented by reference TRBV29-1 and TRBJ1-2, the full variable domain reads SAVISQKPSRDICQRGTSLTIQCQVDSQVTMMFWYRQQPGQSLTLIATANQGSEATYESGFVIDKFPISRPNLTFSTLTVSNMSPEDSSIYLCSVAHRANYGYTFGSGTRLTVV.

The J gene is TRBJ2-7, the V gene TRBV12-3 or TRBV12-4, with 10 bases identical to TRBD1. This CDR3 spans 16 amino acids. With 4 bases clipped from V and 2 bases from J, the junction kept 8 bases outside the gene matches. CDR3 sequence (DNA): TGTGCCAGCAGTTCATTACCCGGGACAGGGGCCTACGAGCAGTACTTC. Translation: CASSSLPGTGAYEQYF.